This TCR beta chain derives from a study of long-term antiretroviral therapy in people with HIV. Researchers ran immunoSEQ v3.0 at survey level. Data came from immunoSEQ multiplex PCR; TCRdb stores just in-frame clones and leaves some out. The table lists about 25,000 clones, around 83% of them singletons. Study outcomes and limitations: Diversity rose after ART but stayed below transplant donor controls. Spans of CDR3 length were tighter for HIV repertoires than for controls.

All donors provided no fewer than one pre-ART and no fewer than two post-ART PBMC samples. Participants who had HIV were, without exception, treated in the United States. From germline, CDR1 is MNHEY and CDR2 SVGAGI. Losses at the gene ends were 5 bases for V and 10 bases for J; bases not matched to a gene: 15. The CDR3 has 15 residues. This clone was seen just once. The antigen is undetermined. The source of this sequence is a man aged 45 to 65 with HIV. The chain is built from TRBV6-5 and TRBJ1-1; 8 bases align to TRBD1. Sample: unsorted PBMCs, taken 2.9 years after starting antiretroviral therapy. The CDR3 sequence: CASSPLRTGTRRAFF. The CDR3 DNA reads as TGTGCCAGCAGTCCCCTTCGGACAGGGACGCGCAGAGCTTTCTTT.